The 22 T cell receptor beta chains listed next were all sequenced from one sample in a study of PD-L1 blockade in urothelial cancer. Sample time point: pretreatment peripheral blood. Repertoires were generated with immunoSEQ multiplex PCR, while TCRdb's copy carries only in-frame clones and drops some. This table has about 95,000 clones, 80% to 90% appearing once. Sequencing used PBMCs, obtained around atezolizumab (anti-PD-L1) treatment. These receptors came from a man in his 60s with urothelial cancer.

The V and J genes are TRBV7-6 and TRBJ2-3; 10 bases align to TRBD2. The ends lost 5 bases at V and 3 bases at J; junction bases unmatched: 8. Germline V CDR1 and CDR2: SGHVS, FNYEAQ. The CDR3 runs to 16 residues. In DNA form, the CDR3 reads TGTGCCAGCAGCCCCACAACTAGCGGGATGACAGATACGCAGTATTTT. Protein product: CASSPTTSGMTDTQYF.

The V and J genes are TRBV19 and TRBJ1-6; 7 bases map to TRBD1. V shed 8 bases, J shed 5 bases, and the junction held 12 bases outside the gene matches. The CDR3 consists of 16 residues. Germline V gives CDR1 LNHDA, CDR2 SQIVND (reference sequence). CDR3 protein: CASVELKGADNSPLHF. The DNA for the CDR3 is TGTGCCAGTGTCGAACTGAAGGGGGCAGATAATTCACCCCTCCACTTT.

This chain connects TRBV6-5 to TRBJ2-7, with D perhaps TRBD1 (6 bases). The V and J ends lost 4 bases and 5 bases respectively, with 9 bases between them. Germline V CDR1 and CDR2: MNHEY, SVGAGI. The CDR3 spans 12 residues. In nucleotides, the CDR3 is TGTGCCAGCAGTTTCACAGGGAACGAGCAGTACTTC. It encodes CASSFTGNEQYF.

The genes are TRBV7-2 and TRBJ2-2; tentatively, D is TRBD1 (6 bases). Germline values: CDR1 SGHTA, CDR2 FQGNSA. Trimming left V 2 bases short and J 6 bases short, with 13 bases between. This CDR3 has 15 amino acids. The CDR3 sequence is CASSLWQGKSGELFF. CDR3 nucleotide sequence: TGTGCCAGCAGCTTATGGCAGGGGAAGTCCGGGGAGCTGTTTTTT.

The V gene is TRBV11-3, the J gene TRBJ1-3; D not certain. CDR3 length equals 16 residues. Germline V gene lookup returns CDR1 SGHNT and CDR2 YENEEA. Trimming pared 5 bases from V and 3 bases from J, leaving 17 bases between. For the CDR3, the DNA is TGTGCCAGCAGCCCTCCGCGGGGTGGTAGTGGAAACACCATATATTTT. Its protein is CASSPPRGGSGNTIYF.

The CDR3 here is CASSQSQGRNTDTQYF. CDR3 in DNA: TGCGCCAGCAGTCAATCACAGGGACGGAACACAGATACGCAGTATTTT. This chain connects TRBV23-1 to TRBJ2-3, with D tentatively TRBD1 (6 bases). TRBV23-1 is reported as an ORF; its role is uncertain. V gave up 0 bases and J gave up 2 bases, with 12 bases separating them. CDR3 length: 16 amino acids.

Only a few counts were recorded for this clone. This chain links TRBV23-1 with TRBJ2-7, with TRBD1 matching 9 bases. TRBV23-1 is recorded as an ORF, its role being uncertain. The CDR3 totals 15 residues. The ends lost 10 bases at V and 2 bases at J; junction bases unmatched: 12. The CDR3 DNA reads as TGCGCCACGCTAAACCTAAGACAGGGGGCCTACGAGCAGTACTTC. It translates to CATLNLRQGAYEQYF.

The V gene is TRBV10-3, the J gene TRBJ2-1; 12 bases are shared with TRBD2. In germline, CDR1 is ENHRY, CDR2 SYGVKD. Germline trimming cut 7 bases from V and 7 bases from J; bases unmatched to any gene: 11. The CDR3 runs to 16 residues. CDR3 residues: CAIKASGRALRNEQFF. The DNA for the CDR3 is TGTGCCATCAAGGCTAGCGGGAGGGCCCTTCGGAATGAGCAGTTCTTC.

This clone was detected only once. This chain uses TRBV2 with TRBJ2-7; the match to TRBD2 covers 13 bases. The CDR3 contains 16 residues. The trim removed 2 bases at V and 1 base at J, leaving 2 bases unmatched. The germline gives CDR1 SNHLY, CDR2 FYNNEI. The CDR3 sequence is CASSEQLAGGSYEQYF. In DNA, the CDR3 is TGTGCCAGCAGTGAACAACTAGCGGGGGGGTCCTACGAGCAGTACTTC.

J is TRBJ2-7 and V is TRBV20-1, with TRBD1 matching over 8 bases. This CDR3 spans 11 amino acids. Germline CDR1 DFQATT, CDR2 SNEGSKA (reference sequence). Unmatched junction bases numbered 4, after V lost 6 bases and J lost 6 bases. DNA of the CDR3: TGCAGTGCACGGACAGGGCGCGAGCAGTACTTC. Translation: CSARTGREQYF.

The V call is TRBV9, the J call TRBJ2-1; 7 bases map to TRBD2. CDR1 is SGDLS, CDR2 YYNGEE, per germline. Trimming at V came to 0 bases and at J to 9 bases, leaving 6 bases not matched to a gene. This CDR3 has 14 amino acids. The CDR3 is CASSVVAGAVEQFF. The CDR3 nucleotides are TGTGCCAGCAGCGTAGTGGCGGGAGCGGTTGAGCAGTTCTTC.

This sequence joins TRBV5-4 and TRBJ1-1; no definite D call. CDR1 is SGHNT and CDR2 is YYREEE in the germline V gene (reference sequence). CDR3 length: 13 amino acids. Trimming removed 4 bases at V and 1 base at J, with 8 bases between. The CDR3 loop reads CASSPWQNTEAFF. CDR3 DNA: TGTGCCAGCAGCCCCTGGCAGAACACTGAAGCTTTCTTT.

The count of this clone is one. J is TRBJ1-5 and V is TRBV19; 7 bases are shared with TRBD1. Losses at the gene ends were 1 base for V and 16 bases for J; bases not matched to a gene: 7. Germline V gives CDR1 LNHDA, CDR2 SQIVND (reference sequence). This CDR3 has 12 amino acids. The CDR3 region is CASSIGQGVVHF. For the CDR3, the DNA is TGTGCCAGTAGTATAGGACAGGGAGTCGTACATTTT.

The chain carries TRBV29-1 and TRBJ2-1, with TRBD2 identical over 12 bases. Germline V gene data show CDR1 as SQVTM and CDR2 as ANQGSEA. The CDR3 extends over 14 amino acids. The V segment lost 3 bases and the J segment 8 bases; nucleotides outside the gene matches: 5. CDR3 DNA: TGCAGCGTTGATGGACTAGCGGGACTCGATGAGCAGTTCTTC. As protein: CSVDGLAGLDEQFF.

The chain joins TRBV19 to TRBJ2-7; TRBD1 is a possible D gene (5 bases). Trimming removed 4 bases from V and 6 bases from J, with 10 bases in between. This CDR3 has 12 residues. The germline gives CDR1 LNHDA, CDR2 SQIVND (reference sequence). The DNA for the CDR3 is TGTGCCAGTAGTACCCAGGGTGGCGAGCAGTACTTC. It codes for CASSTQGGEQYF.

CDR3: CASSLPPTGDFPLTKQFF. The CDR3 nucleotides read TGTGCCAGCAGCTTACCCCCGACAGGGGACTTTCCCCTTACTAAGCAGTTCTTC. This sequence joins TRBV5-6 and TRBJ2-1; 8 nucleotides agree with TRBD1. Germline V gene lookup returns CDR1 SGHDT and CDR2 YYEEEE. The CDR3 contains 18 residues. The V gene end was trimmed by 2 bases and the J gene end by 11 bases; junction bases not matched to a gene: 21.

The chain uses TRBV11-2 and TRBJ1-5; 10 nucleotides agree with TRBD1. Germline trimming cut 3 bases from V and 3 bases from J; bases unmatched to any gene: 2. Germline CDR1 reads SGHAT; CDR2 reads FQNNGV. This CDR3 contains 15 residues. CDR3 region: CASSLGTGANQPQHF. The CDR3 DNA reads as TGTGCCAGCAGCTTGGGGACAGGGGCCAATCAGCCCCAGCATTTT.

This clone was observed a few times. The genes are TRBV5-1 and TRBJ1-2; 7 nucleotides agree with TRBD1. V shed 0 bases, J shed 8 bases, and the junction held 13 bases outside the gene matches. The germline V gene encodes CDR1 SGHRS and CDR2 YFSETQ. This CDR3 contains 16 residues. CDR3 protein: CASSLAGTDFERGYTF. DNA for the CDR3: TGCGCCAGCAGCTTGGCAGGGACAGACTTTGAAAGGGGCTACACCTTC.

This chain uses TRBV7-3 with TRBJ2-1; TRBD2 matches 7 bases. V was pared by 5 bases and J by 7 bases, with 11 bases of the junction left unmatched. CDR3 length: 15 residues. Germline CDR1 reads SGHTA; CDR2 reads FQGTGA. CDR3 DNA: TGTGCCAGCAGCCCCTGGGGGGGTGGAAGAAATGAGCAGTTCTTC. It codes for CASSPWGGGRNEQFF.

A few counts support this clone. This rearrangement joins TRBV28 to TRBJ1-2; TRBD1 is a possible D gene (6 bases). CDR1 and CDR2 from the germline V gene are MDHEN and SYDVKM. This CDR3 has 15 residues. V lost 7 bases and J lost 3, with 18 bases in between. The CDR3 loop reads CASTETGPGDYGYTF. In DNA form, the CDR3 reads TGTGCCAGCACCGAGACAGGCCCGGGTGACTATGGCTACACCTTC.

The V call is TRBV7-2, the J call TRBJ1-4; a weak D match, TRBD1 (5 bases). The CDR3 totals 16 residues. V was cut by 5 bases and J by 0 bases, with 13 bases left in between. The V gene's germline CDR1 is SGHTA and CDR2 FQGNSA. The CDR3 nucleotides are TGTGCCAGCAGCCCGGGGCGGGGTCCAACTAATGAAAAACTGTTTTTT. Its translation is CASSPGRGPTNEKLFF.

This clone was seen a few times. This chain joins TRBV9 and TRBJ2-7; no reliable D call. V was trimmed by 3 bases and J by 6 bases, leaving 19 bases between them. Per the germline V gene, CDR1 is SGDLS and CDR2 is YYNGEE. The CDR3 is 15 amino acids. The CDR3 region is CASSGAGGGSGEQYF. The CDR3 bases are TGTGCCAGCAGCGGCGCCGGCGGTGGGTCCGGCGAGCAGTACTTC.